The 18 T cell receptor beta chains below all came from one sample that was sequenced in a study of cytomegalovirus exposure and HLA in healthy donors. The PCR ran on 60 Vbeta and 13 Jbeta primers. Libraries were prepared by immunoSEQ multiplex PCR; TCRdb keeps only in-frame clonotypes and omits some of them. The sample data list under 40,000 clones. Sequencing was performed on PBMCs. The receptors were sampled from a female donor in good health and CMV-seronegative.

The chain recombines TRBV30 with TRBJ1-5, with 9 bases fitting TRBD1. This CDR3 is built from 18 residues. V gave up 0 bases and J gave up 7 bases; unmatched junction bases: 16. From germline, CDR1 is GTSNPN and CDR2 SVGIG (reference sequence). The CDR3 region is CAWSVKGQGNARRQPQHF. The CDR3 DNA sequence: TGTGCCTGGAGTGTAAAGGGACAGGGCAACGCCCGGCGGCAGCCCCAGCATTTT.

The DNA for the CDR3 is TGTGCCAGCAGCTTAGCCCTCTCGGGGGACATTCAGTACTTC. Amino acids: CASSLALSGDIQYF. The genes are TRBV7-9 and TRBJ2-4; D is perhaps TRBD2 (6 bases). CDR1 and CDR2 from the germline V gene are SEHNR and FQNEAQ (reference sequence). The CDR3 extends over 14 amino acids. The V and J ends lost 0 bases and 8 bases respectively, with 11 bases between them. Filled out from reference TRBV7-9 and TRBJ2-4, the complete variable domain reads DTGVSQNPRHKITKRGQNVTFRCDPISEHNRLYWYRQTLGQGPEFLTYFQNEAQLEKSRLLSDRFSAERPKGSFSTLEIQRTEQGDSAMYLCASSLALSGDIQYFGAGTRLSVL.

The CDR3 DNA sequence: TGTGCCAGCAGTGAGCGGCCTTCGAACACTGAAGCTTTCTTT. It codes for CASSERPSNTEAFF. The chain recombines TRBV2 with TRBJ1-1; D uncertain. Trimming took off 3 bases at V and 1 base at J, with 9 bases between the two ends. CDR1 and CDR2 from the germline V gene are SNHLY and FYNNEI. This CDR3 is 14 amino acids long.

This sequence joins TRBV7-9 and TRBJ1-2; 7 nucleotides line up with TRBD1. Germline values: CDR1 SEHNR, CDR2 FQNEAQ (reference sequence). This CDR3 region has 12 residues. The V and J ends lost 6 bases and 4 bases, in that order; junction bases with no gene match: 2. CDR3 sequence (DNA): TGTGCCAGCAGGCCAGGGGGCTATGGCTACACCTTC. Encoded protein: CASRPGGYGYTF.

The chain employs TRBV6-5 and TRBJ2-5; TRBD2 agrees at 13 bases. J gave up 3 bases and V 4 bases, and 2 bases lay outside the gene matches. The CDR3 sequence is 15 residues long. Germline CDR1 reads MNHEY; CDR2 reads SVGAGI. CDR3 protein: CASSWGLAGKETQYF. The DNA of the CDR3 is TGTGCCAGCAGTTGGGGACTAGCGGGGAAAGAGACCCAGTACTTC.

The chain uses TRBV19 and TRBJ1-6; 7 bases match TRBD1. The trim removed 6 bases at V and 7 bases at J, leaving 6 bases unmatched. Germline assignment: CDR1 LNHDA and CDR2 SQIVND (reference sequence). This CDR3 region has 14 residues. CDR3 nucleotide sequence: TGTGCCAGTAGATCGACAGGGCTAAATTCACCCCTCCACTTT. Protein product: CASRSTGLNSPLHF.

The V and J genes are TRBV5-6 and TRBJ1-2; D not certain. V was cut by 0 bases and J by 2 bases, with 5 bases left in between. The CDR3 extends over 13 amino acids. Germline-derived CDR1 and CDR2 are SGHDT and YYEEEE. Here the CDR3 DNA reads TGTGCCAGCAGCTTGGGGCAGAACTATGGCTACACCTTC. Its protein is CASSLGQNYGYTF. Variable domain in full (rest from reference TRBV5-6 and TRBJ1-2): DAGVTQSPTHLIKTRGQQVTLRCSPKSGHDTVSWYQQALGQGPQFIFQYYEEEERQRGNFPDRFSGHQFPNYSSELNVNALLLGDSALYLCASSLGQNYGYTFGSGTRLTVV.

The chain joins TRBV28 to TRBJ1-2; D call uncertain. This CDR3 contains 10 residues. Germline CDR1 is MDHEN and CDR2 is SYDVKM. V lost 6 bases and J lost 6, with 5 bases in between. The CDR3 spells CASSKNGYTF. The CDR3, as DNA: TGTGCCAGCAGCAAAAATGGCTACACCTTC.

J is TRBJ1-5 and V is TRBV19, with D possibly matching TRBD1 (5 bases). The CDR3 totals 16 residues. V lost 0 bases and J 6 bases, leaving 15 bases between the germline ends. CDR1 and CDR2 (germline): LNHDA, SQIVND (reference sequence). CDR3 amino acids: CASSIDWGGVVQPQHF. DNA of the CDR3: TGTGCCAGTAGTATAGATTGGGGGGGGGTTGTTCAGCCCCAGCATTTT.

V and J are TRBV5-6 and TRBJ2-5, with TRBD1 identical over 11 bases. V lost 0 bases to trimming and J lost 5 bases; unmatched junction nucleotides: 3. The CDR3 is 15 residues long. Germline V gives CDR1 SGHDT, CDR2 YYEEEE. The CDR3: CASSLGTGGRETQYF. The CDR3 bases are TGTGCCAGCAGCTTGGGGACAGGGGGCCGTGAGACCCAGTACTTC.

CDR3 sequence reads: CASSVGWGTGNNSPLHF. CDR3 coding DNA: TGTGCCAGCAGCGTAGGCTGGGGGACAGGGAATAATTCACCCCTCCACTTT. The chain couples TRBV9 to TRBJ1-6; 9 nucleotides line up with TRBD1. CDR1 and CDR2 (germline): SGDLS, YYNGEE. The junction had 6 bases not matched to a gene; V was cut back by 0 bases and J by 5 bases. The CDR3 has 17 amino acids.

This CDR3 reads CASSGGVRAGKSNYGYTF. The CDR3 DNA reads as TGTGCCAGCAGCGGGGGGGTCAGGGCAGGGAAATCTAACTATGGCTACACCTTC. The chain carries TRBV5-5 and TRBJ1-2; a possible D gene is TRBD1 (5 bases). Between the trimmed V and J ends, which lost 4 bases and 0 bases, there was a span of 22 bases. This CDR3 has 18 residues. From germline, CDR1 is SGHKS and CDR2 YYEKEE (reference sequence).

The chain uses TRBV6-5 and TRBJ1-2; maybe TRBD1 (6 bases). With 1 base removed from V and 0 bases from J, the gap between germline ends came to 9 bases. The CDR3 runs to 15 residues. Germline CDR1 MNHEY, CDR2 SVGAGI. The CDR3 nucleotides are TGTGCCAGCAGTTACTTGACAGGTTCTAACTATGGCTACACCTTC. Translating gives CASSYLTGSNYGYTF.

The chain uses TRBV19 and TRBJ1-2, with TRBD1 identical over 8 bases. Germline CDR1 is LNHDA and CDR2 is SQIVND (reference sequence). The junction had 8 bases not matched to a gene; V was cut back by 7 bases and J by 4 bases. This CDR3 is built from 14 residues. The CDR3 spells CASKIGQGAYGYTF. Here the CDR3 DNA reads TGTGCCAGTAAGATAGGACAGGGAGCCTATGGCTACACCTTC. The whole variable domain, remainder taken from reference TRBV19 and TRBJ1-2, is DGGITQSPKYLFRKEGQNVTLSCEQNLNHDAMYWYRQDPGQGLRLIYYSQIVNDFQKGDIAEGYSVSREKKESFPLTVTSAQKNPTAFYLCASKIGQGAYGYTFGSGTRLTVV.

CDR3 DNA sequence: TGTGCCAGCAAGACAGGGGTGATGGGCTACACCTTC. Its translation is CASKTGVMGYTF. The gene calls are TRBV6-1 and TRBJ1-2; 8 bases are a match to TRBD1. This CDR3 spans 12 amino acids. CDR1 is MNHNS and CDR2 is SASEGT in the germline V gene. V gave up 7 bases and J gave up 8 bases; unmatched junction bases: 6.

CDR3 sequence: CASSLGSLLNSPLHF. CDR3 DNA sequence: TGTGCCAGCAGCTTAGGTTCCCTTCTCAATTCACCCCTCCACTTT. This chain joins TRBV7-2 and TRBJ1-6; D call uncertain. CDR3 length: 15 amino acids. CDR1 is SGHTA, CDR2 FQGNSA, per germline. The V end lost 1 base, the J end lost 7 bases, and 11 bases lay between the germline ends. Full variable domain (missing parts from reference TRBV7-2 and TRBJ1-6): GAGVSQSPSNKVTEKGKDVELRCDPISGHTALYWYRQSLGQGLEFLIYFQGNSAPDKSGLPSDRFSAERTGGSVSTLTIQRTQQEDSAVYLCASSLGSLLNSPLHFGNGTRLTVT.

The rearrangement uses TRBV2 and TRBJ1-6; 7 nucleotides match TRBD1. V was clipped by 5 bases and J by 10 bases; unmatched bases: 8. Germline V gene sequence: CDR1 SNHLY, CDR2 FYNNEI. This CDR3 comprises 14 residues. CDR3 amino acids: CASSLTGVGSPLHF. The DNA for the CDR3 is TGTGCCAGCAGTCTCACAGGGGTGGGATCACCCCTCCACTTT.

This chain joins TRBV2 and TRBJ1-4; a weak D match, TRBD1 (5 bases). Trimming removed 6 bases from V and 4 bases from J, with 12 bases in between. The germline V gene encodes CDR1 SNHLY and CDR2 FYNNEI. CDR3 length equals 14 residues. CDR3 bases: TGTGCCAGCAGCCTGACAGCTATTAATGAAAAACTGTTTTTT. It codes for CASSLTAINEKLFF.